This TCR beta chain appears in the sequencing data of a study of radiation and T cells in renal cell carcinoma. Trimming took 0 bases from V and 0 from J, leaving 7 bases between them. The CDR3 contains 15 residues. Germline V gene lookup returns CDR1 SGHNT and CDR2 YYREEE (reference sequence). Documented time point: baseline pretreatment blood. Regarding treatment: 15 Gy SBRT to primary tumor, nephrectomy 4 weeks later. Sequencing was performed with immunoSEQ multiplex PCR; in TCRdb, only in-frame clones are kept and a portion is missing. This table holds 120,000 to 150,000 clones, over 65% found once.

The source is a woman aged 50 to 60 with renal cell carcinoma. The sample was blood, taken from a patient whose treatment included radiotherapy and nephrectomy. V is TRBV5-4 and J is TRBJ1-3; D gene ambiguous. This CDR3 is CASSLAPGSGNTIYF. CDR3 DNA sequence: TGTGCCAGCAGCTTGGCCCCGGGCTCTGGAAACACCATATATTTT.